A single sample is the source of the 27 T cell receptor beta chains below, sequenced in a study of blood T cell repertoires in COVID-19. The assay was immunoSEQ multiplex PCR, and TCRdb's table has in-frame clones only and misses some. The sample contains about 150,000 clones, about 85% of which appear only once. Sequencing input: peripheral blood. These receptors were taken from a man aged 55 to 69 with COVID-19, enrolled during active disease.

The CDR3 sequence: CASSSTGGLAGVSIDQYF. The CDR3 DNA follows: TGTGCCAGCAGCTCCACCGGCGGACTAGCGGGAGTTTCAATCGATCAGTACTTC. This chain uses TRBV7-9 with TRBJ2-7, with 13 bases aligning to TRBD2. This CDR3 is built from 18 residues. After removal of 4 bases from V and 10 bases from J, the junction contained 19 bases not matched to a gene. Germline V CDR1 and CDR2: SEHNR, FQNEAQ (reference sequence).

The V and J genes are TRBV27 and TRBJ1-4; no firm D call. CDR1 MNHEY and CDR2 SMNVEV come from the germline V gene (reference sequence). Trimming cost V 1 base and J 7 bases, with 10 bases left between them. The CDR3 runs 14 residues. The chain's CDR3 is CASSLWLDSEKLFF. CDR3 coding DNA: TGTGCCAGCAGTTTATGGCTAGACTCTGAAAAACTGTTTTTT. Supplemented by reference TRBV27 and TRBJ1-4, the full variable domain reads EAQVTQNPRYLITVTGKKLTVTCSQNMNHEYMSWYRQDPGLGLRQIYYSMNVEVTDKGDVPEGYKVSRKEKRNFPLILESPSPNQTSLYFCASSLWLDSEKLFFGSGTQLSVL.

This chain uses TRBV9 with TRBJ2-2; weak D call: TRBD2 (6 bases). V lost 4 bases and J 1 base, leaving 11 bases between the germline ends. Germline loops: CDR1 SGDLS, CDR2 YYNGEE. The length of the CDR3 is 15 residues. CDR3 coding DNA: TGTGCCAGCAGCATCCGGGACTTGAACACCGGGGAGCTGTTTTTT. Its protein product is CASSIRDLNTGELFF.

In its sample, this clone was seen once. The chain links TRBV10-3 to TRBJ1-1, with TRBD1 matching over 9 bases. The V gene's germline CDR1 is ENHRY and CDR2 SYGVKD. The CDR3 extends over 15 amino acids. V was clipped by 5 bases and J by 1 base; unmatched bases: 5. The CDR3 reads CAISPGTGSNTEAFF. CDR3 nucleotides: TGTGCCATCAGTCCCGGGACAGGGTCGAACACTGAAGCTTTCTTT.

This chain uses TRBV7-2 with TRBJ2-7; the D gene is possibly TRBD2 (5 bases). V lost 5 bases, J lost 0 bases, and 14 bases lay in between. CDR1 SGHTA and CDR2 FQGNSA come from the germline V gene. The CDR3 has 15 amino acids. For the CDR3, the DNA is TGTGCCAGCAGCACCCAGTCGGGGAGCTCCTACGAGCAGTACTTC. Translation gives CASSTQSGSSYEQYF.

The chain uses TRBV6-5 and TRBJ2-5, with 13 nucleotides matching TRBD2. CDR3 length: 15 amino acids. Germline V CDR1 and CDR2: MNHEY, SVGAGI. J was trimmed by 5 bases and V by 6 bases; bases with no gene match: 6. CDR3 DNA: TGTGCCAGCAGGAGGGGGACTAGCGGGGAGGAGACCCAGTACTTC. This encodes CASRRGTSGEETQYF.

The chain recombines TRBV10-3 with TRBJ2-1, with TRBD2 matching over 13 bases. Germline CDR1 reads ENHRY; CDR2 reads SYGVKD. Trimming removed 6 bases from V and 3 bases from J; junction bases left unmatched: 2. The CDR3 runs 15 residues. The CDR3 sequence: CAISGTSGVYNEQFF. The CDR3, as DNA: TGTGCCATCAGCGGGACTAGCGGGGTCTACAATGAGCAGTTCTTC.

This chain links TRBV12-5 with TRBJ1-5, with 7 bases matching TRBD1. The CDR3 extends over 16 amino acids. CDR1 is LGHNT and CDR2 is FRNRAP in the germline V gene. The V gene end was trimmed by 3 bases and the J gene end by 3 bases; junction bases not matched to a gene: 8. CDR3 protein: CASGLMTGQSNQPQHF. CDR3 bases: TGTGCTAGTGGTTTAATGACAGGGCAGTCCAATCAGCCCCAGCATTTT. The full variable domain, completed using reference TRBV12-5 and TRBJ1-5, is DARVTQTPRHKVTEMGQEVTMRCQPILGHNTVFWYRQTMMQGLELLAYFRNRAPLDDSGMPKDRFSAEMPDATLATLKIQPSEPRDSAVYFCASGLMTGQSNQPQHFGDGTRLSIL.

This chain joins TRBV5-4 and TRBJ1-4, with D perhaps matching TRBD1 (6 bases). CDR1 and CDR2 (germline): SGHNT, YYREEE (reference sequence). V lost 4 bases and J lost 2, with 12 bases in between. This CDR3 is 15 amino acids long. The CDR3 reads CASSPDSRTNEKLFF. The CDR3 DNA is TGTGCCAGCAGCCCGGACAGTAGGACTAATGAAAAACTGTTTTTT. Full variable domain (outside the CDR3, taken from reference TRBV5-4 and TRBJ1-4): ETGVTQSPTHLIKTRGQQVTLRCSSQSGHNTVSWYQQALGQGPQFIFQYYREEENGRGNFPPRFSGLQFPNYSSELNVNALELDDSALYLCASSPDSRTNEKLFFGSGTQLSVL.

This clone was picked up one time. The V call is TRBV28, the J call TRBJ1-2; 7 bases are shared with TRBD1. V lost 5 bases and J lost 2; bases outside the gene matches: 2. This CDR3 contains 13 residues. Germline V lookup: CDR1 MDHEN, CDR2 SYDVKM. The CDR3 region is CASSQTGNYGYTF. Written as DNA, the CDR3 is TGTGCCAGCAGTCAGACAGGGAACTATGGCTACACCTTC.

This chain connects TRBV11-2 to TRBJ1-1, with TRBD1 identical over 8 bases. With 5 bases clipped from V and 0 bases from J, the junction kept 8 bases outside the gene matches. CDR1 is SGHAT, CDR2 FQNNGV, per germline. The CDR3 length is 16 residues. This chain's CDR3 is CASSLGTGTMNTEAFF. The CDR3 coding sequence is TGTGCCAGCAGCCTGGGGACAGGCACTATGAACACTGAAGCTTTCTTT.

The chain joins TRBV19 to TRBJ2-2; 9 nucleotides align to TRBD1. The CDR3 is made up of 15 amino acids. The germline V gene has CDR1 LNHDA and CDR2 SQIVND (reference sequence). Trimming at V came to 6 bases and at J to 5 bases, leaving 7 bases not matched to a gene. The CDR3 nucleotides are TGTGCCAGTAGAAACAGGGGGCCTAGGACCGGGGAGCTGTTTTTT. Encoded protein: CASRNRGPRTGELFF.

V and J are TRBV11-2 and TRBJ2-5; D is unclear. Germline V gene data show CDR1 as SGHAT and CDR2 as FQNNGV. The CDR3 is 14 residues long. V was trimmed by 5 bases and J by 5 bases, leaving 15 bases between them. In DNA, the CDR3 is TGTGCCAGCAGCCATGACCCATTGGGCGAGACCCAGTACTTC. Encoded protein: CASSHDPLGETQYF. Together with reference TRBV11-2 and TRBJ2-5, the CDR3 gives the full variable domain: EAGVAQSPRYKIIEKRQSVAFWCNPISGHATLYWYQQILGQGPKLLIQFQNNGVVDDSQLPKDRFSAERLKGVDSTLKIQPAKLEDSAVYLCASSHDPLGETQYFGPGTRLLVL.

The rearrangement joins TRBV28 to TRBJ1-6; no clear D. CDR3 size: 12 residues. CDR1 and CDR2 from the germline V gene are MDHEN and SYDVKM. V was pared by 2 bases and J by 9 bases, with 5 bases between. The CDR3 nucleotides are TGTGCCAGCAGTTTACGGGTTTCACCCCTCCACTTT. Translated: CASSLRVSPLHF.

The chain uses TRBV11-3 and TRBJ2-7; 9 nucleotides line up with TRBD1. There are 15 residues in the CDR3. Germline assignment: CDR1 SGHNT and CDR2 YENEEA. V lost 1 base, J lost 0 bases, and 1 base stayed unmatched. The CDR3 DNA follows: TGTGCCAGCAGCTTAGTGGGACAGGGCTCCTACGAGCAGTACTTC. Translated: CASSLVGQGSYEQYF.

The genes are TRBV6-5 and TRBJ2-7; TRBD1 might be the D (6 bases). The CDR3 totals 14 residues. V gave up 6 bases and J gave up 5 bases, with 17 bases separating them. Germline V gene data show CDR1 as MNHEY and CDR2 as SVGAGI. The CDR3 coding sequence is TGTGCCAGCAGGTCCGGTTCAGGGGTCCACGAGCAGTACTTC. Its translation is CASRSGSGVHEQYF.

CDR3 in amino acids: CASSFYGTGRSYEQYF. CDR3 nucleotides: TGTGCCAGCAGCTTCTACGGAACAGGGCGCTCCTACGAGCAGTACTTC. This rearrangement joins TRBV5-6 to TRBJ2-7; D is possibly TRBD1 (6 bases). Deletions cut 2 bases from V and 0 bases from J, with 15 bases between. The germline V gene encodes CDR1 SGHDT and CDR2 YYEEEE. The CDR3 consists of 16 residues.

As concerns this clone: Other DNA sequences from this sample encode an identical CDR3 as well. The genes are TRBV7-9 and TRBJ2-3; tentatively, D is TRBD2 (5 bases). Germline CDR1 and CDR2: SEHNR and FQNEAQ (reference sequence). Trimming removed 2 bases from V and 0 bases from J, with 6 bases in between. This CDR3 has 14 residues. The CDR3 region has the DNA TGTGCCAGCAGCTTATCGGGAAGCACAGATACGCAGTATTTT. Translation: CASSLSGSTDTQYF.

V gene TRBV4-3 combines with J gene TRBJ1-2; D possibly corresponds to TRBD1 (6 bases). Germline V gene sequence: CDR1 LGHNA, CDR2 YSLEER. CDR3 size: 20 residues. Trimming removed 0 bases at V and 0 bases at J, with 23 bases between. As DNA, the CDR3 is TGCGCCAGCAGCCAAGATTGGGGCAGGGGTCGATACGGGTCTAACTATGGCTACACCTTC. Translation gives CASSQDWGRGRYGSNYGYTF.

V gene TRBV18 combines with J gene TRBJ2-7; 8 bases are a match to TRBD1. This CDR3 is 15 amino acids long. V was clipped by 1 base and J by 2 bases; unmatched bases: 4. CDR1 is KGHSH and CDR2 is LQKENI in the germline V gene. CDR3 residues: CASSPLGTGTYEQYF. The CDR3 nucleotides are TGTGCCAGCTCACCACTTGGGACAGGAACCTACGAGCAGTACTTC.

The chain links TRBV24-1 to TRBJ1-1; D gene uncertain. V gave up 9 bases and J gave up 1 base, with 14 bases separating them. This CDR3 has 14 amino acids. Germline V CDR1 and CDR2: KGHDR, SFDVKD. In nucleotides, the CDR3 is TGTGCCACCGAGGGTGGCGGGCGGAACACTGAAGCTTTCTTT. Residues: CATEGGGRNTEAFF.

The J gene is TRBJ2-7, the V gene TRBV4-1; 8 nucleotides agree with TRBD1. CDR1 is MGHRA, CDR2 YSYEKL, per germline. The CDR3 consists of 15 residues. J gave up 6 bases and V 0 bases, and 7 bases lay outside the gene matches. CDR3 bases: TGCGCCAGCAGCCAAGATGACAGGGGAAGCTCCGAGCAGTACTTC. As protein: CASSQDDRGSSEQYF.

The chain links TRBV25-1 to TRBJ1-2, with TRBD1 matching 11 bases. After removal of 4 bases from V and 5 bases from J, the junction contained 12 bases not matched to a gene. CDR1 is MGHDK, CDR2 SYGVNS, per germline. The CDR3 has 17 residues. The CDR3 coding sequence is TGTGCCAGCAGTGGCTTCCCCAAAGGGACAGGGGGGTATGGCTACACCTTC. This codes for CASSGFPKGTGGYGYTF.

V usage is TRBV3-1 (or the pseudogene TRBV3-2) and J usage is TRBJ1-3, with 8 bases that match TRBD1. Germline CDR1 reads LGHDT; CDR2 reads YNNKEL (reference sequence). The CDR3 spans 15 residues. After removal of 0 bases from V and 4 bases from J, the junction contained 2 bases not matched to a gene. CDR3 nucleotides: TGTGCCAGCAGCCAAGACCGGACAGGGGGAAACACCATATATTTT. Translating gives CASSQDRTGGNTIYF.

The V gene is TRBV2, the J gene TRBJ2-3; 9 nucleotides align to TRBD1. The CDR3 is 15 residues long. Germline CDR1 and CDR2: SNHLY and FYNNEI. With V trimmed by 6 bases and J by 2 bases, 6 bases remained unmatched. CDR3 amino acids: CASSATGGNTDTQYF. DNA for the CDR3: TGTGCCAGCAGCGCGACAGGGGGTAACACAGATACGCAGTATTTT.

This CDR3 is CASSLPHTSGNTIYF. The CDR3, as DNA: TGTGCCAGCAGTTTGCCCCACACCTCTGGAAACACCATATATTTT. The chain recombines TRBV28 with TRBJ1-3; D remains unclear. Germline lookup yields CDR1 MDHEN and CDR2 SYDVKM. CDR3 length: 15 amino acids. V was cut by 3 bases and J by 0 bases, with 9 bases left in between.

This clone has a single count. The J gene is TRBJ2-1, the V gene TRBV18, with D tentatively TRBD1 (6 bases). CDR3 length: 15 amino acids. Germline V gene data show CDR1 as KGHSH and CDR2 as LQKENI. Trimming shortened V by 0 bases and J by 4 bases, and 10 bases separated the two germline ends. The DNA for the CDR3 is TGTGCCAGCTCACCACCCCAGGGGCAATACAATGAGCAGTTCTTC. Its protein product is CASSPPQGQYNEQFF.